This TCR beta chain was captured by sequencing in a study of identical twins. Overall study findings and caveats: Insertions were fewer in abundant cord blood beta clonotypes, whereas memory repertoires showed none of this pattern. Some out-of-frame alpha sequences were shared by twins, and these showed excess low generation probability.

MiXCR, applied by TCRdb to the 5' RACE reads, yields one record per CDR3 protein. The sample has hundreds of thousands of distinct CDR3 sequences; more than 9% are singletons. About this clonotype itself: Its target is not known.

The CDR3 runs 13 residues. After removal of 5 bases from V and 5 bases from J, the junction contained 6 bases not matched to a gene. Germline CDR1 and CDR2: DFQATT and SNEGSKA (reference sequence). This sample also appeared in a second study, on yellow fever vaccine responses in identical twins.

The sequenced sample consisted of PBMCs. The gene calls are TRBV20-1 and TRBJ2-1, with TRBD2 matching over 7 bases. The receptor was isolated from a woman aged 18-29 years in good health. The CDR3 DNA reads as TGCAGTGCTGGGGCACGGGGGGACAATGAGCAGTTCTTC. Protein product: CSAGARGDNEQFF.